The 5 T cell receptor beta chains below were found in one sample sequenced in a study of CD8 T cells in Susac syndrome. Reverse transcription of about 0.5 to 1 ug RNA was carried out with random hexamers. TCRdb reanalysed the immunoSEQ multiplex PCR reads using MiXCR and keeps one entry per CDR3 protein. The sample has about 150,000 distinct CDR3 sequences, roughly 96% seen once. Sequenced input: CD4+ T cells from PBMCs. These receptors were collected from a human donor with Susac syndrome.

This clonotype appeared a single time. This chain joins TRBV6-6 and TRBJ1-1, with D perhaps matching TRBD1 (5 bases). V was trimmed by 7 bases and J by 2 bases, leaving 8 bases between them. This CDR3 is built from 12 residues. CDR1 and CDR2 from the germline V gene are MNHNY and SVGAGI (reference sequence). The CDR3: CASIGDNTEAFF. DNA for the CDR3: TGTGCCAGCATTGGGGACAACACTGAAGCTTTCTTT.

The chain joins TRBV14 to TRBJ2-7, with 9 nucleotides matching TRBD1. This CDR3 is 15 amino acids long. Germline CDR1 and CDR2: SGHDN and FVKESK. After removal of 0 bases from V and 6 bases from J, the junction contained 6 bases not matched to a gene. The CDR3 bases are TGTGCCAGCAGCCAAGATCAGGGACAGGGCTTCGAGCAGTACTTC. Its protein product is CASSQDQGQGFEQYF. Full variable domain (remainder filled in from reference TRBV14 and TRBJ2-7): EAGVTQFPSHSVIEKGQTVTLRCDPISGHDNLYWYRRVMGKEIKFLLHFVKESKQDESGMPNNRFLAERTGGTYSTLKVQPAELEDSGVYFCASSQDQGQGFEQYFGPGTRLTVT.

The chain combines TRBV28 with TRBJ2-3; TRBD2 agrees at 12 bases. Germline assignment: CDR1 MDHEN and CDR2 SYDVKM. Trimming took 6 bases from V and 4 from J; bases not matched to a gene: 8. CDR3 length: 16 amino acids. As DNA, the CDR3 is TGTGCCAGCAGCTCCGTGGGACTAGCGGGCCCAGATACGCAGTATTTT. Amino acid sequence: CASSSVGLAGPDTQYF.

This chain uses TRBV15 with TRBJ1-5, with TRBD1 matching 7 bases. V lost 5 bases to trimming and J lost 0 bases; unmatched junction nucleotides: 10. Germline CDR1 LNHNV, CDR2 YYDKDF (reference sequence). The CDR3 covers 17 residues. The CDR3: CATSLRQGGYSNQPQHF. The CDR3 bases are TGTGCCACCAGCCTCCGCCAGGGGGGCTATAGCAATCAGCCCCAGCATTTT.

In DNA, the CDR3 is TGTGCCAGCAGTTCCTCGGGACGCTCAAGGGGCTACACCTTC. Translating gives CASSSSGRSRGYTF. The rearrangement uses TRBV27 and TRBJ1-2; maybe TRBD1 (5 bases). The CDR3 is 14 residues long. Trimming shortened V by 4 bases and J by 8 bases, and 17 bases separated the two germline ends. CDR1 is MNHEY and CDR2 is SMNVEV in the germline V gene (reference sequence).